These 9 T cell receptor beta chains originate from one sample sequenced in a study of radiation and T cells in renal cell carcinoma. Time point specified: baseline pretreatment blood. Treatment of the sample: 15 Gy SBRT to primary tumor, nephrectomy 4 weeks later. Repertoires were generated with immunoSEQ multiplex PCR, while TCRdb's copy carries only in-frame clones and drops some. This sample has about 140,000 clones, with roughly 80% found just once. Source: blood, taken from a patient whose treatment included radiotherapy and nephrectomy. Every receptor here comes from a woman aged 50 to 65 with renal cell carcinoma.

The gene calls are TRBV25-1 and TRBJ2-7; 10 nucleotides agree with TRBD1. The CDR3 covers 14 residues. V trimming: 6 bases; J trimming: 3 bases; junction bases outside the gene matches: 5. Per germline, CDR1 MGHDK and CDR2 SYGVNS. CDR3 amino acids: CASRGQGRNYEQYF. The CDR3 nucleotides are TGTGCCAGCAGGGGACAGGGGCGAAACTACGAGCAGTACTTC.

This clone was counted a single time. The V call is TRBV25-1, the J call TRBJ2-7; maybe TRBD1 (6 bases). Trimming shortened V by 8 bases and J by 2 bases, and 13 bases separated the two germline ends. CDR1 and CDR2 (germline): MGHDK, SYGVNS. This CDR3 spans 13 amino acids. The CDR3 reads CASAGTRTYEQYF. The CDR3 nucleotides are TGTGCCAGCGCCGGGACAAGAACCTACGAGCAGTACTTC.

The rearrangement joins TRBV5-1 to TRBJ2-3; 10 bases are a match to TRBD2. CDR1 and CDR2 from the germline V gene are SGHRS and YFSETQ. CDR3 length: 18 residues. Trimming cost V 1 base and J 3 bases; bases outside gene matches: 11. The CDR3 region is CASSLSVASGGDTDTQYF. CDR3 coding DNA: TGCGCCAGCAGCTTGTCGGTAGCTAGCGGGGGTGATACAGATACGCAGTATTTT.

The chain combines TRBV20-1 with TRBJ1-1; maybe TRBD1 (5 bases). The CDR3 is 11 amino acids. Per germline, CDR1 DFQATT and CDR2 SNEGSKA (reference sequence). The CDR3 DNA is TGCACCCTCCCCCGGAGGGGTGAAGCTTTCTTT. Protein product: CTLPRRGEAFF.

The chain links TRBV9 to TRBJ2-6; unclear D gene. Deletions cut 3 bases from V and 0 bases from J, with 4 bases between. Germline V gene lookup returns CDR1 SGDLS and CDR2 YYNGEE. This CDR3 spans 14 amino acids. CDR3 sequence (DNA): TGTGCCAGCAGCGACAACTCTGGGGCCAACGTCCTGACTTTC. Translation: CASSDNSGANVLTF.

The gene calls are TRBV5-6 and TRBJ2-7, with 7 bases identical to TRBD1. Per the germline V gene, CDR1 is SGHDT and CDR2 is YYEEEE. The CDR3 runs 15 residues. Unmatched junction bases numbered 8, after V lost 2 bases and J lost 3 bases. The CDR3 here is CASSFLDRDIYEQYF. CDR3 coding DNA: TGTGCCAGCAGCTTCCTAGACAGGGACATCTACGAGCAGTACTTC. Filled out from reference TRBV5-6 and TRBJ2-7, the complete variable domain reads DAGVTQSPTHLIKTRGQQVTLRCSPKSGHDTVSWYQQALGQGPQFIFQYYEEEERQRGNFPDRFSGHQFPNYSSELNVNALLLGDSALYLCASSFLDRDIYEQYFGPGTRLTVT.

V usage is TRBV9 and J usage is TRBJ1-2, with D hard to call. V was shortened by 0 bases and J by 0 bases, with 9 bases between the two germline ends. Per the germline V gene, CDR1 is SGDLS and CDR2 is YYNGEE. This CDR3 is built from 15 residues. CDR3 sequence reads: CASSVEVGPNYGYTF. For the CDR3, the DNA is TGTGCCAGCAGCGTAGAGGTAGGCCCTAACTATGGCTACACCTTC.

CDR3: CASSLHQDRVSGNSPLHF. In nucleotides, the CDR3 is TGTGCCAGCAGCTTGCATCAGGACAGGGTTTCGGGTAATTCACCCCTCCACTTT. This rearrangement joins TRBV7-9 to TRBJ1-6, with TRBD1 matching over 8 bases. There are 18 residues in the CDR3. Trimming removed 3 bases from V and 6 bases from J; junction bases left unmatched: 13. Germline V CDR1 and CDR2: SEHNR, FQNEAQ (reference sequence).

The chain is built from TRBV4-3 and TRBJ1-6, with D hard to call. The CDR3 sequence is 17 residues long. The V gene lost 4 bases and the J gene lost 3 bases, with 16 bases spanning the gap. Per germline, CDR1 LGHNA and CDR2 YSLEER. DNA for the CDR3: TGCGCCAGCAGCCCCAAAACGAGCCGTGTCTATAATTCACCCCTCCACTTT. Its translation: CASSPKTSRVYNSPLHF.